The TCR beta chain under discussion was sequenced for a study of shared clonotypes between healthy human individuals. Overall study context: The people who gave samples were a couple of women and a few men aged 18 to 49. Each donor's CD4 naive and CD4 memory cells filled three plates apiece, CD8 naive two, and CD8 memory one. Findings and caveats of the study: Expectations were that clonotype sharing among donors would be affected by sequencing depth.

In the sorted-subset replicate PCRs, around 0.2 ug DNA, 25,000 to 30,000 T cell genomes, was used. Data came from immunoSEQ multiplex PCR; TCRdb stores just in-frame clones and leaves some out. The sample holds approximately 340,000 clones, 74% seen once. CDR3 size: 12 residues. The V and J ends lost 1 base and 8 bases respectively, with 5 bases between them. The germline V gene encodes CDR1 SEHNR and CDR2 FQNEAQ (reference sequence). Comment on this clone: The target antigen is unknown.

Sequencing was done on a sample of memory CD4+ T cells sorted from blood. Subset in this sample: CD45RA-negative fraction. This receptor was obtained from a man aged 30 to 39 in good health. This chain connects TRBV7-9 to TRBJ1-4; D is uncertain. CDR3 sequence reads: CASSLEGEKLFF. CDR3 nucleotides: TGTGCCAGCAGCTTAGAGGGAGAAAAACTGTTTTTT. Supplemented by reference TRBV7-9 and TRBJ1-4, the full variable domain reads DTGVSQNPRHKITKRGQNVTFRCDPISEHNRLYWYRQTLGQGPEFLTYFQNEAQLEKSRLLSDRFSAERPKGSFSTLEIQRTEQGDSAMYLCASSLEGEKLFFGSGTQLSVL.